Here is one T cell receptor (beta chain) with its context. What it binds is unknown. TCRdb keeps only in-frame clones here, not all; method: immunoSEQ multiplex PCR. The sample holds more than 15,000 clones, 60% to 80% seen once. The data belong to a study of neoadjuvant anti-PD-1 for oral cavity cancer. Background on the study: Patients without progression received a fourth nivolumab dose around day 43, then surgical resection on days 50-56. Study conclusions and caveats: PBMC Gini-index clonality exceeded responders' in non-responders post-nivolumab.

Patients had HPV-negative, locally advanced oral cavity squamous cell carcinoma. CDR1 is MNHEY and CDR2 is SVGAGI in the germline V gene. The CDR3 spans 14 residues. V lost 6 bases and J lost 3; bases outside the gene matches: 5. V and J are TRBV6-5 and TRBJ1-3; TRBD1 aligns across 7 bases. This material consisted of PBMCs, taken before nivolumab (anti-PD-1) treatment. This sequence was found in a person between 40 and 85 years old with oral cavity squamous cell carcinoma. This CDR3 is CASRLDRNGNTIYF. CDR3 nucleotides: TGTGCCAGCAGGCTGGACAGGAATGGAAACACCATATATTTT.